This TCR beta chain was captured in a study of cytomegalovirus exposure and HLA in healthy donors. Study-wide findings and caveats: One later analysis reportedly identified an Asian-associated ancestry cluster that showed fewer N-insertions than the roughly 670-donor mean. Among immune exposure information, only CMV serostatus was available.

Comments on this clone: No antigen is known for it.

Germline V gene data show CDR1 as SNHLY and CDR2 as FYNNEI. There are 14 residues in the CDR3. V was shortened by 0 bases and J by 8 bases, with 13 bases between the two germline ends. The PCR employed 60 Vbeta primers together with 13 Jbeta primers. In the authors' methods: Unique TCR beta chains totaled some 80 million in a later count, with roughly 10 million of them shared. Assay used: immunoSEQ multiplex PCR; TCRdb lists only in-frame clones, some missing. D and trimming come from the DNA, and the V and J calls and clone size come from that table. Of about 240,000 clones detected, about 86% appear once; the ten largest clones hold around 8%.

The J gene is TRBJ1-2, the V gene TRBV2; the D gene is possibly TRBD1 (5 bases). Sequenced: PBMCs. This sequence originates from a woman aged 60-75 years in good health and CMV-seropositive. The CDR3 DNA follows: TGTGCCAGCAGTGAAGCTCAAAGGGGTATCGGCTACACCTTC. Protein product: CASSEAQRGIGYTF.